Each of the 21 T cell receptor beta chains below was sequenced from the same sample in a study of T cell changes during pregnancy in multiple sclerosis. Sequenced by immunoSEQ multiplex PCR; TCRdb stores in-frame clones only, minus some. The top ten hold approximately 0.9% of the sample, which has approximately 52,000 clones, roughly 92% seen once. The sequencing used CD4+ T cells from peripheral blood mononuclear cells, collected in the second trimester of pregnancy. The receptors were gathered from a female donor in good health, enrolled as a control in a pregnancy study.

The chain is built from TRBV25-1 and TRBJ1-5, with a weak D call TRBD1 (6 bases). Germline lookup yields CDR1 MGHDK and CDR2 SYGVNS. V lost 8 bases and J lost 5, with 10 bases in between. CDR3 size: 12 residues. The CDR3 region is CASSYRDQPQHF. The CDR3 coding sequence is TGTGCCAGCTCTTACAGGGATCAGCCCCAGCATTTT.

The chain is built from TRBV6-1 and TRBJ2-7; D is possibly TRBD2 (5 bases). V lost 10 bases to trimming and J lost 0 bases, with 13 bases between them. Looked up from germline, CDR1 is MNHNS and CDR2 is SASEGT. The CDR3 has 13 residues. CDR3 DNA: TGTGCCACGGTGAGGGCCCTCTCCTACGAGCAGTACTTC. Translation: CATVRALSYEQYF.

V and J are TRBV5-1 and TRBJ2-5, with 10 bases matching TRBD2. The germline V gene encodes CDR1 SGHRS and CDR2 YFSETQ. The V and J ends lost 0 bases and 5 bases, in that order; junction bases with no gene match: 7. The length of the CDR3 is 16 residues. CDR3: CASSLERAGGPETQYF. CDR3 sequence (DNA): TGCGCCAGCAGCTTGGAAAGAGCGGGGGGGCCGGAGACCCAGTACTTC.

This sequence joins TRBV4-2 and TRBJ2-5; 7 positions agree with TRBD2. The CDR3 runs to 15 residues. Looked up from germline, CDR1 is LGHNA and CDR2 is YNFKEQ. J lost 5 bases, V lost 1 base, and 7 bases had no gene match. The CDR3 DNA reads as TGTGCCAGCAGCCAAGGGGGAGGGGTAGCGGAGACCCAGTACTTC. Protein: CASSQGGGVAETQYF.

The chain recombines TRBV29-1 with TRBJ2-7; 13 nucleotides line up with TRBD2. The CDR3 totals 15 residues. Germline values: CDR1 SQVTM, CDR2 ANQGSEA. With V trimmed by 6 bases and J by 2 bases, 7 bases remained unmatched. In DNA, the CDR3 is TGCAGCGTCCGGACTAGCGGGAGAGACACCTACGAGCAGTACTTC. It codes for CSVRTSGRDTYEQYF.

This chain links TRBV9 with TRBJ1-2; TRBD1 matches at 9 bases. This CDR3 region has 15 residues. With 2 bases clipped from V and 4 bases from J, the junction kept 6 bases outside the gene matches. CDR1 is SGDLS and CDR2 is YYNGEE in the germline V gene. DNA for the CDR3: TGTGCCAGCAGCGTGTCATGGGACAGGGCCTATGGCTACACCTTC. Amino acid sequence: CASSVSWDRAYGYTF.

The chain links TRBV7-2 to TRBJ1-5; a possible D gene is TRBD1 (6 bases). This CDR3 comprises 14 residues. Per the germline V gene, CDR1 is SGHTA and CDR2 is FQGNSA. The V gene lost 2 bases and the J gene lost 4 bases, with 9 bases spanning the gap. The CDR3, as DNA: TGTGCCAGCAGCTTAATGACAGGTAATCAGCCCCAGCATTTT. It encodes CASSLMTGNQPQHF.

The chain is built from TRBV7-2 and TRBJ2-1; TRBD2 matches 10 bases. CDR3 size: 15 residues. In germline, CDR1 is SGHTA, CDR2 FQGNSA. V lost 6 bases and J lost 16; bases outside the gene matches: 18. The CDR3 loop reads CASRHSGSSGTSVFF. DNA for the CDR3: TGTGCCAGCAGACATAGTGGTTCCTCCGGGACTAGCGTCTTCTTC.

This clone was seen only once. The rearrangement joins TRBV25-1 to TRBJ2-1, with 13 bases aligning to TRBD2. Germline V gene data show CDR1 as MGHDK and CDR2 as SYGVNS. The CDR3 loop spans 14 amino acids. The junction had 5 bases not matched to a gene; V was cut back by 8 bases and J by 7 bases. For the CDR3, the DNA is TGTGCCAGCGCACTAGCGGGAGGGCTAAATGAGCAGTTCTTC. Translated: CASALAGGLNEQFF.

The chain is built from TRBV18 and TRBJ1-5, with TRBD1 matching 9 bases. V lost 2 bases to trimming and J lost 7 bases; unmatched junction nucleotides: 9. Germline CDR1 KGHSH, CDR2 LQKENI. CDR3 size: 16 residues. The CDR3 nucleotides are TGTGCCAGCTCACCATTAATTGGACAGGGGAACCAGCCCCAGCATTTT. Amino acid sequence: CASSPLIGQGNQPQHF.

The chain employs TRBV6-5 and TRBJ1-4, with TRBD1 identical over 9 bases. J was trimmed by 8 bases and V by 6 bases; bases with no gene match: 10. Per the germline V gene, CDR1 is MNHEY and CDR2 is SVGAGI. This CDR3 spans 15 amino acids. CDR3 DNA sequence: TGTGCCAGCAGATTAGCCGGGACAGGGAACGAAAAACTGTTTTTT. Its translation: CASRLAGTGNEKLFF.

The genes are TRBV5-5 and TRBJ2-7, with 12 positions matching TRBD1. With V trimmed by 3 bases and J by 6 bases, 4 bases remained unmatched. Germline-derived CDR1 and CDR2 are SGHKS and YYEKEE (reference sequence). The CDR3 covers 14 residues. The CDR3 DNA reads as TGTGCCAGCAGCTGGGGACAGGGGGCGGGCGAGCAGTACTTC. It codes for CASSWGQGAGEQYF.

This rearrangement joins TRBV19 to TRBJ2-1, with TRBD2 as a possible D gene (5 bases). Germline V gene data show CDR1 as LNHDA and CDR2 as SQIVND (reference sequence). This CDR3 contains 13 residues. V was shortened by 7 bases and J by 6 bases, with 13 bases between the two germline ends. DNA of the CDR3: TGTGCCAGTATCGGGTTTCGGGGCAATGAGCAGTTCTTC. Protein sequence: CASIGFRGNEQFF.

The gene calls are TRBV30 and TRBJ1-5; 8 nucleotides align to TRBD1. CDR3 length: 16 amino acids. The germline V gene has CDR1 GTSNPN and CDR2 SVGIG (reference sequence). Losses at the gene ends were 0 bases for V and 4 bases for J; bases not matched to a gene: 8. CDR3 sequence (DNA): TGTGCCTGGAGTGTACGGGCAGGGGGCTTGAATCAGCCCCAGCATTTT. It encodes CAWSVRAGGLNQPQHF.

The chain carries TRBV28 and TRBJ1-2, with D possibly being TRBD1 (5 bases). The CDR3 spans 13 residues. CDR1 and CDR2 from the germline V gene are MDHEN and SYDVKM. Trimming took off 5 bases at V and 1 base at J, with 8 bases between the two ends. The CDR3 bases are TGTGCCAGCAGTATTAGGGGTAACTATGGCTACACCTTC. Translating it yields CASSIRGNYGYTF.

The J gene is TRBJ1-1, the V gene TRBV2; tentative D call: TRBD1 (6 bases). V shed 6 bases and J shed 8 bases, with 13 bases lying between them. This CDR3 contains 12 residues. Germline lookup yields CDR1 SNHLY and CDR2 FYNNEI. The CDR3 DNA follows: TGTGCCAGCAGCAAAGGGGGTTCAGAAGCTTTCTTT. Translated, it gives CASSKGGSEAFF.

The chain couples TRBV2 to TRBJ1-6; 8 nucleotides agree with TRBD1. The CDR3 has 15 residues. CDR1 is SNHLY and CDR2 is FYNNEI in the germline V gene. V lost 7 bases, J lost 7 bases, and 9 bases stayed unmatched. CDR3 in amino acids: CASNIGQGLNSPLHF. DNA for the CDR3: TGTGCCAGCAATATCGGACAGGGCCTAAATTCACCCCTCCACTTT. Full variable domain (missing parts from reference TRBV2 and TRBJ1-6): EPEVTQTPSHQVTQMGQEVILRCVPISNHLYFYWYRQILGQKVEFLVSFYNNEISEKSEIFDDQFSVERPDGSNFTLKIRSTKLEDSAMYFCASNIGQGLNSPLHFGNGTRLTVT.

This sequence joins TRBV10-3 and TRBJ2-1; possibly TRBD2 for D (7 bases). V lost 4 bases to trimming and J lost 8 bases, with 15 bases between them. The CDR3 runs to 14 residues. Germline V CDR1 and CDR2: ENHRY, SYGVKD. In nucleotides, the CDR3 is TGTGCCATCAGTGCATCGGGGGCGGGAGATGAGCAGTTCTTC. It translates to CAISASGAGDEQFF.

This chain links TRBV7-9 with TRBJ1-5; D not resolved. Trimming shortened V by 1 base and J by 6 bases, and 10 bases separated the two germline ends. CDR1 is SEHNR, CDR2 FQNEAQ, per germline (reference sequence). The CDR3 loop spans 14 amino acids. The CDR3: CASSLELVSQPQHF. Written as DNA, the CDR3 is TGTGCCAGCAGCTTAGAACTCGTGAGTCAGCCCCAGCATTTT.

This clone showed up just a few times. The genes are TRBV19 and TRBJ2-2; 7 bases map to TRBD1. The V and J ends lost 8 bases and 3 bases, in that order; junction bases with no gene match: 3. The CDR3 spans 13 residues. Germline lookup yields CDR1 LNHDA and CDR2 SQIVND (reference sequence). CDR3 in DNA: TGTGCCAGTGGGACAGCCCACACCGGGGAGCTGTTTTTT. It translates to CASGTAHTGELFF. Full variable domain (rest looked up from reference TRBV19 and TRBJ2-2): DGGITQSPKYLFRKEGQNVTLSCEQNLNHDAMYWYRQDPGQGLRLIYYSQIVNDFQKGDIAEGYSVSREKKESFPLTVTSAQKNPTAFYLCASGTAHTGELFFGEGSRLTVL.

V and J are TRBV7-9 and TRBJ1-2, with D perhaps TRBD1 (5 bases). Germline values: CDR1 SEHNR, CDR2 FQNEAQ (reference sequence). V lost 3 bases to trimming and J lost 6 bases, with 11 bases between them. This CDR3 comprises 13 residues. CDR3 in DNA: TGTGCCAGCAGCTTTAGGGGAATGGATGGCTACACCTTC. Residues: CASSFRGMDGYTF.